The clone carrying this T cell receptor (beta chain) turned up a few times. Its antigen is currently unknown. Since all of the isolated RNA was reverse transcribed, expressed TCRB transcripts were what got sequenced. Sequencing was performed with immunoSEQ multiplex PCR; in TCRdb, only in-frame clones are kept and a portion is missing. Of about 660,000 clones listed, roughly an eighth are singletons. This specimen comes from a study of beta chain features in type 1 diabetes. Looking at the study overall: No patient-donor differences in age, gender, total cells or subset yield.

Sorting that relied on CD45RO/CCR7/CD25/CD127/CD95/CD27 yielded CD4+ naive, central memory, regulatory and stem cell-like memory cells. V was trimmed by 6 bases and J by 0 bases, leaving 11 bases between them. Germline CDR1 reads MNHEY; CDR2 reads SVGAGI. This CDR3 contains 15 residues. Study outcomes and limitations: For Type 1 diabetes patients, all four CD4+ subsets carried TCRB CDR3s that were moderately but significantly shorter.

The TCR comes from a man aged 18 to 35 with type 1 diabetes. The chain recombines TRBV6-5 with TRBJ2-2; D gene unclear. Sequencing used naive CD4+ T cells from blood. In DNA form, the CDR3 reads TGTGCCAGCAGCCTTAGACCCTCGAACACCGGGGAGCTGTTTTTT. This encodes CASSLRPSNTGELFF.